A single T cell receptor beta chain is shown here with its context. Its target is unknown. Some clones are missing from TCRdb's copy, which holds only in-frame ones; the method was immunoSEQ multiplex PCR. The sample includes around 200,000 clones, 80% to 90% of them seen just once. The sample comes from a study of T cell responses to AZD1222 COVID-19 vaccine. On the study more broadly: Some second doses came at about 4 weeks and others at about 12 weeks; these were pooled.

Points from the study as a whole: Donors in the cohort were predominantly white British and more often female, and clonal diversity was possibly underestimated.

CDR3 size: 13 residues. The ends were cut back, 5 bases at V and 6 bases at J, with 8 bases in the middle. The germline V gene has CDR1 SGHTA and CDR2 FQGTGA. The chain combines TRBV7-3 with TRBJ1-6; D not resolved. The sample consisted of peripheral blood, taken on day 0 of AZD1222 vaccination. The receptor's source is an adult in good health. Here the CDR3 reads CASSTSGNSPLHF. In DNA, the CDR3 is TGTGCCAGCAGCACCTCGGGTAATTCACCCCTCCACTTT.